Sequencing of this TCR beta chain was carried out in a study of OX40 agonist ivuxolimab in advanced cancers. Study at large: The diagnoses of dose-escalation patients were hepatocellular carcinoma, melanoma, renal cell or head and neck cancer. It was permissible to have had prior anti-PD-1, anti-PD-L1 or anti-CTLA-4 therapy, and around 43% had some.

TCRdb's table, derived via immunoSEQ multiplex PCR, lists solely in-frame clones and lacks some. Of 45,000 to 55,000 clones listed, around 94% were seen once; the top ten hold roughly 12%. The V and J ends lost 5 bases and 4 bases, in that order; junction bases with no gene match: 8. Looked up from germline, CDR1 is SGHVS and CDR2 is FNYEAQ. This CDR3 is 15 amino acids long. This chain uses TRBV7-6 with TRBJ2-7; 10 positions match TRBD2. This receptor was taken from an adult with an advanced solid tumor such as melanoma, head and neck, liver or kidney cancer. The specimen comprised CD4+ or CD8+ T cells sorted from blood, sampled in a trial of the OX40 agonist ivuxolimab. CDR3 sequence (DNA): TGTGCCAGCAGCCCTGGACTAGCGGAGCTGTACGAGCAGTACTTC. Protein: CASSPGLAELYEQYF.